The sequence of this TCR beta chain was determined in a study of vaccination and CD4 T cells after COVID-19. At the Johns Hopkins FTIC core, DNA taken from cultured CD4+ T cells was sequenced by way of the Oncomine TCR Beta short-read assay. TCRdb re-analysed the PCR reads in MiXCR, keeping a single row per CDR3 protein. The repertoire includes about 13,000 distinct CDR3 sequences, nearly 45% of them detected once, and roughly 8% sits in the top ten. Germline V gene lookup returns CDR1 DFQATT and CDR2 SNEGSKA (reference sequence). This CDR3 has 12 residues. The V end was cut by 6 bases, the J end by 0 bases, with 8 bases between. In regard to this clonotype: Its matching antigen is unknown.

The treatment is: approximately nine-day PBMC culture with coronavirus spike peptide pools or control peptides (ViraFEST assay). The source of this sequence is a human donor who had recovered from COVID-19. The rearrangement joins TRBV20-1 to TRBJ2-5; D is uncertain. The sequences come from CD4+ T cells from blood, cultured in vitro, collected after SARS-CoV-2 vaccination. The CDR3 DNA reads as TGCAGTGCCGCGGAGTACCAAGAGACCCAGTACTTC. It specifies CSAAEYQETQYF.